This entry features one T cell receptor (beta chain) sequence. A much larger clone lies one base from this, so it may be a read error. This record comes from a study of molecular identifiers for immune sequencing clone quantification. It was with previously described methods and listed TCR primers that bulk TCR libraries were made. In TCRdb, the PCR reads were re-called with MiXCR into one record per CDR3 protein. Altogether around 300,000 distinct CDR3 sequences are present, roughly 24% being singletons, with the ten largest covering roughly 0.7%. Trimming removed 4 bases from V and 3 bases from J, with 6 bases in between. The germline CDR1 and CDR2 sequences are LNHDA and SQIVND (reference sequence). There are 12 residues in the CDR3.

The chain carries TRBV19 and TRBJ1-1, with D unresolved. Sequencing was carried out using naive CD8+ T cells from blood, with Jurkat cell RNA spiked in. Subset in this sample: FACS-sorted CD8+CD4-CCR7+CD45RA+ naive T cells. This clonotype was sampled from a human donor in good health. Some libraries in this study had Jurkat cell RNA spiked in. Written as DNA, the CDR3 is TGTGCCAGTAGTAACGCGGACACTGAAGCTTTCTTT. Its protein is CASSNADTEAFF.